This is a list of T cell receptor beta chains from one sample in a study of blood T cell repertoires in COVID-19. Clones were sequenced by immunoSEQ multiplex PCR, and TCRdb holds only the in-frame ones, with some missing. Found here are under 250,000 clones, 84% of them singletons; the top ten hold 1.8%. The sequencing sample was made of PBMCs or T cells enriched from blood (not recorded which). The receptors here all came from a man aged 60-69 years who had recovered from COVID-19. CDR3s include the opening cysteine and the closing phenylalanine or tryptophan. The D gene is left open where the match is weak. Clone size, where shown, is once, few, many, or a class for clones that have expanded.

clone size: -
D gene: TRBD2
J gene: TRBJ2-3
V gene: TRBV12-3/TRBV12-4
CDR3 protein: CASRAGATDTQYF
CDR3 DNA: TGTGCCAGCAGAGCGGGGGCTACAGATACGCAGTATTTT

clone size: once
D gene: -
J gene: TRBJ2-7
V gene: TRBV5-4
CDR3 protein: CASRGEPGDGNEQYF
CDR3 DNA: TGTGCCAGCAGGGGGGAGCCAGGGGATGGGAACGAGCAGTACTTC

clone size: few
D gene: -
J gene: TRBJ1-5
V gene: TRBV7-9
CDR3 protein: CASSLDPSRLSNQPQHF
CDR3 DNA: TGTGCCAGCAGCTTAGATCCATCGCGACTCAGCAATCAGCCCCAGCATTTT

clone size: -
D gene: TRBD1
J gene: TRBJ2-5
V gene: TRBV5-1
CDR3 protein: CASSLVGQSQETQYF
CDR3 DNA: TGCGCCAGCAGCTTGGTGGGACAGTCCCAAGAGACCCAGTACTTC

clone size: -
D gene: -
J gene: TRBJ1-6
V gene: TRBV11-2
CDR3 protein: CASSPREDSPLHF
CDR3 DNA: TGTGCCAGCAGCCCCAGGGAAGATTCACCCCTCCACTTT

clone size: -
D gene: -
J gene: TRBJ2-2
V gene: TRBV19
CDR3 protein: CASSIQGPGLPSKGYGELFF
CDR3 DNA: TGTGCCAGTAGTATTCAGGGTCCGGGCCTACCTTCCAAAGGGTACGGGGAGCTGTTTTTT

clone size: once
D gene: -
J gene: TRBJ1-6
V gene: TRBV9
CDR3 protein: CASSVGPGPDSPLHF
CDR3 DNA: TGTGCCAGCAGCGTAGGACCGGGTCCGGATTCACCCCTCCACTTT

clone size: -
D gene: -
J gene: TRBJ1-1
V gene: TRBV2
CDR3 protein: CASSRGREGNTEAFF
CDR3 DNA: TGTGCCAGCAGCCGGGGGAGAGAAGGGAACACTGAAGCTTTCTTT

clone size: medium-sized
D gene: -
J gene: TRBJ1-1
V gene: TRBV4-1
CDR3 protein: CASSQDEPQGGTEAFF
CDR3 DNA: TGCGCCAGCAGCCAAGATGAACCGCAGGGTGGCACTGAAGCTTTCTTT

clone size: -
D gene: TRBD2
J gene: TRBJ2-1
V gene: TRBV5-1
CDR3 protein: CASSLGGSSYNEQFF
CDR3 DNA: TGCGCCAGCAGCTTGGGCGGGAGCTCCTACAATGAGCAGTTCTTC

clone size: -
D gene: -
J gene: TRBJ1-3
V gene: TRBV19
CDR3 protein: CASSPGGGKPGNTIYF
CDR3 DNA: TGTGCCAGTAGCCCAGGCGGGGGGAAACCTGGAAACACCATATATTTT

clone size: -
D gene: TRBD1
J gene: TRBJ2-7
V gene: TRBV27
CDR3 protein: CASSFDRGSYEQYF
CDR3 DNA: TGTGCCAGCAGTTTTGACAGGGGCTCCTACGAGCAGTACTTC

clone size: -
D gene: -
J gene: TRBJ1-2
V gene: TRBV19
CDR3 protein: CASSIQGRHGYTF
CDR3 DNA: TGTGCCAGTAGTATCCAGGGGCGGCATGGCTACACCTTC

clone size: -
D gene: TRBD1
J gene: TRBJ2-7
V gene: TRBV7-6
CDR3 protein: CASSTGRDSNYEQYF
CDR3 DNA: TGTGCCAGCAGCACCGGCCGGGACAGCAACTACGAGCAGTACTTC

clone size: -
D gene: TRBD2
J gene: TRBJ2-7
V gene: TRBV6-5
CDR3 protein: CASRRTSAYEQYF
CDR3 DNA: TGTGCCAGCAGGAGGACTAGCGCCTACGAGCAGTACTTC

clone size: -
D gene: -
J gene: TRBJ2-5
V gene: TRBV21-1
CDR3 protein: CASSKVGLAGEWETQYF
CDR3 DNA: TGTGCCAGCAGCAAAGTTGGACTAGCGGGGGAGTGGGAGACCCAGTACTTC

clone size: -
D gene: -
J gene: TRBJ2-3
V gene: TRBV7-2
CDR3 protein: CASSPQGRTDTQYF
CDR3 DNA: TGTGCCAGCAGTCCCCAGGGTCGCACAGATACGCAGTATTTT

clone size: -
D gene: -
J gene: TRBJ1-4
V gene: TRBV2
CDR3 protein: CASSPEGGEKLFF
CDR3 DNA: TGTGCCAGCAGCCCAGAGGGAGGTGAAAAACTGTTTTTT

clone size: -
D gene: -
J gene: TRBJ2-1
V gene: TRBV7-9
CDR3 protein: CASSLVRGDEQFF
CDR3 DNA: TGTGCCAGCAGCTTAGTTAGGGGCGATGAGCAGTTCTTC

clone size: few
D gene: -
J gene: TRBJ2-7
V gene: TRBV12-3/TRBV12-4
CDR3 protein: CASSPSYEQYF
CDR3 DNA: TGTGCCAGCAGTCCCAGCTACGAGCAGTACTTC

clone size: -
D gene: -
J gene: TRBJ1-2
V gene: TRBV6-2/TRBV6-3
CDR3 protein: CASSFGDSYGYTF
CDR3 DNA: TGTGCCAGCAGTTTCGGCGACAGCTATGGCTACACCTTC

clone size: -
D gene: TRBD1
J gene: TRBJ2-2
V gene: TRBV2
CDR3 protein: CASSRRGQGDTGELFF
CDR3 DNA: TGTGCCAGCAGTCGAAGGGGACAGGGAGACACCGGGGAGCTGTTTTTT

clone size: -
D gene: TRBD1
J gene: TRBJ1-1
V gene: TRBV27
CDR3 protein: CASSYRGGTEAFF
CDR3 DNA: TGTGCCAGCAGTTACAGGGGAGGCACTGAAGCTTTCTTT